These T cell receptor beta chains were read from a single sample in a study of identical twins. Each CDR3 protein gets one entry after TCRdb re-called the 5' RACE reads with MiXCR. Of some 500,000 distinct CDR3 sequences in the sample, roughly 13% were seen once. This sample also appeared in a second study, on yellow fever vaccine responses in identical twins.

What was sequenced was CD4+ T cells sorted from blood. Receptors were obtained from a young woman in good health. Both conserved end residues are part of each CDR3. A D gene is named only where the DNA matches it firmly.

d_gene	v_gene	j_gene	len	CDR3aa
.	TRBV19	TRBJ2-3	13	CASQIGGTDTQYF
.	TRBV4-1	TRBJ2-3	13	CASSQFYTDTQYF
.	TRBV28	TRBJ2-3	18	CASSSYRESKPYPDTQYF
.	TRBV12-3/TRBV12-4	TRBJ2-2	17	CASSSPRAVPAGGELFF
TRBD2	TRBV6-2/TRBV6-3	TRBJ2-3	15	CASKPLREGTDTQYF
.	TRBV6-2/TRBV6-3	TRBJ2-7	13	CASSYSAIYEQYF
.	TRBV5-1	TRBJ1-1	13	CASSWGGASEAFF
TRBD2	TRBV27	TRBJ2-2	15	CASSTAGRYTGELFF
.	TRBV5-1	TRBJ2-1	14	CASSLVLVPNEQFF
.	TRBV20-1	TRBJ2-3	16	CSARDRRSAVTDTQYF
.	TRBV6-2/TRBV6-3	TRBJ2-5	16	CASIPGGGGHQETQYF
.	TRBV30	TRBJ2-2	17	CAWSKGILGSLAGELFF
.	TRBV6-2/TRBV6-3	TRBJ1-1	12	CANSQTDSEAFF
.	TRBV28	TRBJ2-3	15	CASSLRAKGTDTQYF
TRBD2	TRBV18	TRBJ2-1	16	CASSPSGTFSYNEQFF
.	TRBV7-6	TRBJ1-1	14	CASSPSPRESEAFF
.	TRBV7-2	TRBJ2-2	15	CASSLAAAGTGELFF
.	TRBV5-1	TRBJ1-1	14	CASSGVDRREEAFF
TRBD1	TRBV15	TRBJ2-7	18	CATSRDKGRTGGTYEQYF
TRBD1	TRBV10-1	TRBJ2-7	14	CASSGLGQGVEQYF
.	TRBV5-7	TRBJ1-5	18	CASSLASGGGGLKRPQHF
.	TRBV18	TRBJ2-3	13	CASSPTSTDTQYF
.	TRBV5-4	TRBJ2-1	13	CASSRNGGNEQFF
.	TRBV18	TRBJ2-4	13	CASSPPGENIQYF
TRBD1	TRBV20-1	TRBJ2-7	14	CSAPRDRRYYEQYF
TRBD2	TRBV11-2	TRBJ2-1	15	CASSRARGRDNEQFF
TRBD2	TRBV25-1	TRBJ2-7	12	CASSAGVGEQYF
TRBD1	TRBV29-1	TRBJ1-1	13	CSARQGGGTEAFF
TRBD2	TRBV11-2	TRBJ2-3	16	CASSLEIAGVTDTQYF
.	TRBV4-1	TRBJ2-1	15	CASSQVAGSYNEQFF
.	TRBV10-3	TRBJ2-3	13	CAISESTTDTQYF
.	TRBV2	TRBJ1-4	14	CASSRRGQNEKLFF